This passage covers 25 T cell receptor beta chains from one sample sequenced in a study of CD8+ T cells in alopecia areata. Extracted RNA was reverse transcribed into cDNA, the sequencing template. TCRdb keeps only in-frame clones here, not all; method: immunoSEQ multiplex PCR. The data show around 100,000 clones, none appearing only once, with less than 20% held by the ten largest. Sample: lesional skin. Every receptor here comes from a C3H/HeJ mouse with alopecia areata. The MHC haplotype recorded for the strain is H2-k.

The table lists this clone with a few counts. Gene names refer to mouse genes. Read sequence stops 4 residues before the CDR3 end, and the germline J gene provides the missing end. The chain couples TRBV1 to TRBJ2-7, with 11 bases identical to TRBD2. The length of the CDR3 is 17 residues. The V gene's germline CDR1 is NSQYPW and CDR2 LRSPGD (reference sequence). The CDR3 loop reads CTCSADQGTGGGYEQYF. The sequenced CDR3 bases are TGCACCTGCAGTGCAGATCAAGGGACTGGGGGTGGTTAT.

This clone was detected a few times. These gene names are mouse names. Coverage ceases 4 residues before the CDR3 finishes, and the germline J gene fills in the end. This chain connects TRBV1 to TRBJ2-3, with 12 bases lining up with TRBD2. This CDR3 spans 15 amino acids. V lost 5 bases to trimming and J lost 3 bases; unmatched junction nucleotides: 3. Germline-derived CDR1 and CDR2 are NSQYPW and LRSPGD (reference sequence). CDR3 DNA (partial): TGCACCTGCAGTCGCGGACTGGGGGGGGCAGAA. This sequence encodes CTCSRGLGGAE. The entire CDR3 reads CTCSRGLGGAETLYF.

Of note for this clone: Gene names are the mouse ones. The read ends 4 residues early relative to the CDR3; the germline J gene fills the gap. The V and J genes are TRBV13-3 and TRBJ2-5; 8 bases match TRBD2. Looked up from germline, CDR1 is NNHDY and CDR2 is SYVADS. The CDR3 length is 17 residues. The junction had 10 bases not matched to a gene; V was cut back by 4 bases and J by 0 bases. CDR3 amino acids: CASSHPRTGTNQDTQYF. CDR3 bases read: TGTGCCAGCAGTCACCCCCGGACTGGGACTAACCAAGAC.

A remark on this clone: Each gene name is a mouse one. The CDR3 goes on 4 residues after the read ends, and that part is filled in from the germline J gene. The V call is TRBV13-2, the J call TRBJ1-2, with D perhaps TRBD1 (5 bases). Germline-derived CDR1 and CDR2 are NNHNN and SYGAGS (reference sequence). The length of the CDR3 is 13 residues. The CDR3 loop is CARARLGGGDYTF. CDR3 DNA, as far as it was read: TGTGCCCGCGCCAGACTGGGGGGAGGC.

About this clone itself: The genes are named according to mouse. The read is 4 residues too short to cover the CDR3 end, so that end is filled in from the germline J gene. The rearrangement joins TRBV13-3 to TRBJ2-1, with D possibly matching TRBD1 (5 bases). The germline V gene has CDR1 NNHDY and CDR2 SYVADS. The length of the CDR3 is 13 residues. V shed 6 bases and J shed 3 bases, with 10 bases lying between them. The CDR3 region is CASTGQAYAEQFF. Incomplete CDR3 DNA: TGTGCCAGCACCGGACAAGCCTATGCT.

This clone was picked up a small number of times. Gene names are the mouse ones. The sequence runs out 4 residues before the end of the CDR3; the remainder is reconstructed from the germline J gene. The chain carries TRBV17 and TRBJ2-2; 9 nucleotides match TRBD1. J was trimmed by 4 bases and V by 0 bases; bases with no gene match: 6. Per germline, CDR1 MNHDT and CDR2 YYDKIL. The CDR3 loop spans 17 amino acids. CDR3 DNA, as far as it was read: TGTGCTAGCAGTAGAGATAACAGGGGGCGTCGCACCGGG. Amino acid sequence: CASSRDNRGRRTG. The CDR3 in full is CASSRDNRGRRTGQLYF. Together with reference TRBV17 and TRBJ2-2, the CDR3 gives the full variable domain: DTTVKQNPRYKLARVGKPVNLICSQTMNHDTMYWYQKKPNQAPKLLLFYYDKILNREADTFEKFQSSRPNNSFCSLYIGSAGLEYSAMYLCASSRDNRGRRTGQLYFGEGSKLTVL.

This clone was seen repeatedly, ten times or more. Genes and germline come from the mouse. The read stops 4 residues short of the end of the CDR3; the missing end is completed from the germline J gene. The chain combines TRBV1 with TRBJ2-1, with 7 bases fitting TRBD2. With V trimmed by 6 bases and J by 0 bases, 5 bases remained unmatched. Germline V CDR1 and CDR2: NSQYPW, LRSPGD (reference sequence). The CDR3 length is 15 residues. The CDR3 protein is CTCRRLGDNYAEQFF. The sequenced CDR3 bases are TGCACCTGCAGGAGACTGGGCGATAACTATGCT.

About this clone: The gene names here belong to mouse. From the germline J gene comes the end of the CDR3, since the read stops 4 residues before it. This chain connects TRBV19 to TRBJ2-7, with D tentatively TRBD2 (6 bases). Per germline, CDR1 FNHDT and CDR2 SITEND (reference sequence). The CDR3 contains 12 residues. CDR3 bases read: TGTGCCAGCACCCCGACTGGTTAT. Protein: CASTPTGY. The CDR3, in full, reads CASTPTGYEQYF.

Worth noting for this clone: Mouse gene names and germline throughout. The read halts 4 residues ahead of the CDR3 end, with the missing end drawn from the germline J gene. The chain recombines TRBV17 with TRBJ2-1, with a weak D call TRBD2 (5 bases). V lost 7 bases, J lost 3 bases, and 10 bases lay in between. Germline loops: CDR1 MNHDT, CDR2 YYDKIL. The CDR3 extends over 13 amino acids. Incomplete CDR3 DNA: TGTGCTAGCATACACCTGGGCTATGCT. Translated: CASIHLGYA. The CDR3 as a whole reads CASIHLGYAEQFF.

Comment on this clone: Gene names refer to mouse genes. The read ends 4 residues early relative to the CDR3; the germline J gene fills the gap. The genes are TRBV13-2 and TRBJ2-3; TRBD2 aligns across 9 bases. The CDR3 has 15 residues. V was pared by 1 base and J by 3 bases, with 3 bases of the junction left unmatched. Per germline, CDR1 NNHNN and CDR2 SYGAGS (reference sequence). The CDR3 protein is CASGDRWGGAETLYF. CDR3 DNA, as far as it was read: TGTGCCAGCGGTGATAGGTGGGGGGGCGCAGAA.

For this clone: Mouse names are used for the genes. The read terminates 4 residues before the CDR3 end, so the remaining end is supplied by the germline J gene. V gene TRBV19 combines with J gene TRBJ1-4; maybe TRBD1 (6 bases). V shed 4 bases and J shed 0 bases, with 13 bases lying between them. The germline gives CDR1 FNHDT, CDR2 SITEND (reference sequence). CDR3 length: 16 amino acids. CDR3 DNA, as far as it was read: TGTGCCAGCAGTGGACAGAGAGATCTTTCCAACGAA. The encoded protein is CASSGQRDLSNE. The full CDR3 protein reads CASSGQRDLSNERLFF.

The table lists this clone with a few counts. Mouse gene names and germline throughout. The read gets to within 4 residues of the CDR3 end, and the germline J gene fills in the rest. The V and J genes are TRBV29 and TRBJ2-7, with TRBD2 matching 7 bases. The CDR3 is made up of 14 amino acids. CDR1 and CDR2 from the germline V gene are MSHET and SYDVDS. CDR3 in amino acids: CASSFPDWNNEQYF. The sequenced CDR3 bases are TGTGCTAGCAGTTTCCCGGACTGGAATAAT.

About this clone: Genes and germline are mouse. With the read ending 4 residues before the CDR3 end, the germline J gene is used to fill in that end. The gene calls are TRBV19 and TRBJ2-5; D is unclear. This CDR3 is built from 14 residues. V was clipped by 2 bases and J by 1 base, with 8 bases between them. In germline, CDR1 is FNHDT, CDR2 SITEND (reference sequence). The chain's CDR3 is CASSMQAYQDTQYF. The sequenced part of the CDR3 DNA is TGTGCCAGCAGTATGCAGGCCTACCAAGAC.

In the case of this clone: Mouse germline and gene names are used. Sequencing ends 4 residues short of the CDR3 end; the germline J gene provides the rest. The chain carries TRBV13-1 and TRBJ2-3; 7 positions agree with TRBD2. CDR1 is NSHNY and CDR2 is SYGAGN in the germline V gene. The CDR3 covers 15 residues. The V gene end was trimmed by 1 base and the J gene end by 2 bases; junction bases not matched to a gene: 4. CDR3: CASSDLGGIAETLYF. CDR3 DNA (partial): TGTGCCAGCAGTGATTTGGGGGGTATTGCAGAA.

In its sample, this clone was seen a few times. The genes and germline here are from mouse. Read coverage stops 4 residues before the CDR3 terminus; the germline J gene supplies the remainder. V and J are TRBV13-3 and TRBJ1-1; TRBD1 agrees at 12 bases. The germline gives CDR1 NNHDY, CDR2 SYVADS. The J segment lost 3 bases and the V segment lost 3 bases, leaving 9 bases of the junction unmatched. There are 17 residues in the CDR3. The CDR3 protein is CASSASGQGARDTEVFF. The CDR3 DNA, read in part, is TGTGCCAGCAGTGCCTCGGGACAGGGGGCGCGGGACACA.

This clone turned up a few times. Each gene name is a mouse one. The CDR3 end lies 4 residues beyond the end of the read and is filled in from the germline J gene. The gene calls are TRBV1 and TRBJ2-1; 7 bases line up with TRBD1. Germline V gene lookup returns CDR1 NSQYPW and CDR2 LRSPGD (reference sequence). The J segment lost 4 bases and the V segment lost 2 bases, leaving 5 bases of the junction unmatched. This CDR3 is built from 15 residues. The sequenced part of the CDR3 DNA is TGCACCTGCAGTGCAAACAGGGGAGGGTATGCT. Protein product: CTCSANRGGYA. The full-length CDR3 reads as CTCSANRGGYAEQFF.

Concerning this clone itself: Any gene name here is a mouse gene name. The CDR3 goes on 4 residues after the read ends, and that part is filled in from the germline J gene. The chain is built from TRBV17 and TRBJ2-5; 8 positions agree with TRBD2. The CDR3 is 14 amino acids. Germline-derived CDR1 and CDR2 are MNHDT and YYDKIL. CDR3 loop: CASSRRGGEDTQYF. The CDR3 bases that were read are TGTGCTAGCAGTAGAAGGGGGGGCGAGGAC.

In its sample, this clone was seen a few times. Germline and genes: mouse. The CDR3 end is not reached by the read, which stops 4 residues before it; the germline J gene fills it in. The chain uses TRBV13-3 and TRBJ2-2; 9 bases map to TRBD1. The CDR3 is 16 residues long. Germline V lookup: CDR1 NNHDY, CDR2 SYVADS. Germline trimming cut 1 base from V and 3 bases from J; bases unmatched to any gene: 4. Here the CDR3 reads CASSDTRQGDTGQLYF. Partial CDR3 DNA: TGTGCCAGCAGTGATACACGACAGGGGGACACCGGG.

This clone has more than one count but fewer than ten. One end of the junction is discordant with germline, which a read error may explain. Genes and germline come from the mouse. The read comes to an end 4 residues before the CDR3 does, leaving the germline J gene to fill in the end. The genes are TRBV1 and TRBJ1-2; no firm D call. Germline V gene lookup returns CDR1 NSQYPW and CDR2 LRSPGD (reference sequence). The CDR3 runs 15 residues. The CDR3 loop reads CTCSSDPRPNSDYTF. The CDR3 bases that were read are TGCACCTGCAGTTCAGATCCCAGGCCTAACTCC.

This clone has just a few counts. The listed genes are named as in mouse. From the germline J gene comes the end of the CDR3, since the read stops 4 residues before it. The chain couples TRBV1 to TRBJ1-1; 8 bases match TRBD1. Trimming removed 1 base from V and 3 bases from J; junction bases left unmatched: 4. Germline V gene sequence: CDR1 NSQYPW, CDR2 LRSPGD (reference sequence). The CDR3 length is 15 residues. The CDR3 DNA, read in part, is TGCACCTGCAGTGCAGGGGGACAGGCGGACACA. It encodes CTCSAGGQADT. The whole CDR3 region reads CTCSAGGQADTEVFF.

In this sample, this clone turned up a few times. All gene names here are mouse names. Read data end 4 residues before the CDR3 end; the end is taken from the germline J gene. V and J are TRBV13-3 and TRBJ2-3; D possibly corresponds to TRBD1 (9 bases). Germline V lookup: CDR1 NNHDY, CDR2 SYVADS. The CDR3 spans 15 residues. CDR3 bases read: TGTGCCAGCAGTGAGACAGGGGGGGCGCAAGAA. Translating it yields CASSETGGAQE. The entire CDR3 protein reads CASSETGGAQETLYF.

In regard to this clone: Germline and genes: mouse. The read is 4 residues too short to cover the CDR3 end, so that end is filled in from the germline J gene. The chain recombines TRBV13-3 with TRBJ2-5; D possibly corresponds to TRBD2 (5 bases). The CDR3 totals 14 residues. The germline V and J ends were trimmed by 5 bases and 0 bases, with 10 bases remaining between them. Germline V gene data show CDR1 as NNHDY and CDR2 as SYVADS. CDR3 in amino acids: CASRPWANQDTQYF. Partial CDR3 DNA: TGTGCCAGCAGGCCCTGGGCTAACCAAGAC.

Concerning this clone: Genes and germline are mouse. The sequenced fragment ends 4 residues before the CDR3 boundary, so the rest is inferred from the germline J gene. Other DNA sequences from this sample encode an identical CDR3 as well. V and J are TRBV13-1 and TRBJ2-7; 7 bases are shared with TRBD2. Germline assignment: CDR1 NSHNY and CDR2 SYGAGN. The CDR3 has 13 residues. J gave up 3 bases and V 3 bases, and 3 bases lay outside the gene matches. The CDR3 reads CASSGTGRYEQYF. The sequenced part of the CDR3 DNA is TGTGCCAGCAGTGGGACTGGCCGCTAT.

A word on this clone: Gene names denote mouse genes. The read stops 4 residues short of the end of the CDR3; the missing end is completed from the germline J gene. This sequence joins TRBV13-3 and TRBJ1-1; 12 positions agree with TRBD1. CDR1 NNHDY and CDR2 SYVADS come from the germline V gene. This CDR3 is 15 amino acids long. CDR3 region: CASSERGQGAREVFF. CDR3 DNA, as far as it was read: TGTGCCAGCAGTGAGCGGGGACAGGGGGCGCGA.

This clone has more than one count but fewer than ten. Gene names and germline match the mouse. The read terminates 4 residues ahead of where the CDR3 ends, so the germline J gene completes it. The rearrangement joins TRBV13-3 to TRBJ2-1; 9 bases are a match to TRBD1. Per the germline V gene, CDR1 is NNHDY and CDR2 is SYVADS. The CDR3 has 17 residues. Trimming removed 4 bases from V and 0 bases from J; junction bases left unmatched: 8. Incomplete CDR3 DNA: TGTGCCAGCAGTAGGGACAGGGAAAGTTATAACTATGCT. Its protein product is CASSRDRESYNYA. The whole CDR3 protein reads CASSRDRESYNYAEQFF.